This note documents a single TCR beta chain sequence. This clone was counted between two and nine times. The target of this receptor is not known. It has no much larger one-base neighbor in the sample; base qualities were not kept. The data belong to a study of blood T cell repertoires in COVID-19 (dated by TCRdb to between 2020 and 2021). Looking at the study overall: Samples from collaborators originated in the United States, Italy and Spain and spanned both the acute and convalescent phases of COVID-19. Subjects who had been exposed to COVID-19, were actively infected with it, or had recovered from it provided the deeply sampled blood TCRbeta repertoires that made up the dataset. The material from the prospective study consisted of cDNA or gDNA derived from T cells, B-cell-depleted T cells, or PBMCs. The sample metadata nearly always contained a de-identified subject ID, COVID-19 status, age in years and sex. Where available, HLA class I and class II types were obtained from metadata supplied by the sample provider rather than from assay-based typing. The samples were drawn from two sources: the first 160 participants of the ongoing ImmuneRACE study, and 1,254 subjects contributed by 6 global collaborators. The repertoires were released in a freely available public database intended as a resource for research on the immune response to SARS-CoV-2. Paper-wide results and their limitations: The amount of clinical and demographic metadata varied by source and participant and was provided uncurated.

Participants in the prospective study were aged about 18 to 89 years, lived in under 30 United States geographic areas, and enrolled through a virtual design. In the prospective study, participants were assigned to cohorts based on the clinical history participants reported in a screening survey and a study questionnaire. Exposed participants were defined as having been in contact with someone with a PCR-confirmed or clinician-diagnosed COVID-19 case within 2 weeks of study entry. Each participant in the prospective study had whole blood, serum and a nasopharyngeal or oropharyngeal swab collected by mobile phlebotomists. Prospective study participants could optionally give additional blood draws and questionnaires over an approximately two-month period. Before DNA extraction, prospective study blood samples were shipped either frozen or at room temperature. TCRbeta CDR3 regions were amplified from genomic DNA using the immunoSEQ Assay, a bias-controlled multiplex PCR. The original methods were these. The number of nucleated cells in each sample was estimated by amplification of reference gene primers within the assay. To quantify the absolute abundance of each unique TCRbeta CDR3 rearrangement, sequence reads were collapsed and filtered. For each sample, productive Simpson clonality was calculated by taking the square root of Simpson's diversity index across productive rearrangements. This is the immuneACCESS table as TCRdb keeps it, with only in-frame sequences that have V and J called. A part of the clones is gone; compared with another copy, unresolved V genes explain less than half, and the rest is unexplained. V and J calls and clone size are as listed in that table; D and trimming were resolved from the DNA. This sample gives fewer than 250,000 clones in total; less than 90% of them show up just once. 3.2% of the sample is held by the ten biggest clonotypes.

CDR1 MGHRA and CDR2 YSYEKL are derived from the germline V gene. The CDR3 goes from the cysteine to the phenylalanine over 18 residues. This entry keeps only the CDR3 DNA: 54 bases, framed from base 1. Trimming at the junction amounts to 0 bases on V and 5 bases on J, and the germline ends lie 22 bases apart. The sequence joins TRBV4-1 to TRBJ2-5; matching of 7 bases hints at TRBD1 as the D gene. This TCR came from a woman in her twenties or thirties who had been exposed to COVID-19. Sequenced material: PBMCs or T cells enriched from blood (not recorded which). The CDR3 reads CASSQETNRRGLGETQYF. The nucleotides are TGCGCCAGCAGCCAAGAGACGAACAGGAGGGGGCTAGGGGAGACCCAGTACTTC.